The sequence of this T cell receptor beta chain was determined in a study of beta chain features in type 1 diabetes. Between the trimmed V and J ends, which lost 5 bases and 2 bases, there was a span of 8 bases. The length of the CDR3 is 13 residues. Germline values: CDR1 SGHAT, CDR2 FQDESV (reference sequence). General study results and limits: Researchers reported that naive, central memory and Treg TCRB repertoires appeared more similar in patients than in healthy donors. VDJ junctions sequenced from type 1 diabetes patients showed fewer insertions and more deletions.

A few counts support this clone. The target antigen is unknown. The sequenced template was cDNA made from the entire isolated RNA. The table came from immunoSEQ multiplex PCR; TCRdb's copy has only in-frame clones and leaves some out. The sample consists of under 300,000 clones, 8% of them appearing once. Sequencing input: central memory CD4+ T cells from blood. The J gene is TRBJ2-3, the V gene TRBV11-1; D gene ambiguous. This sequence was found in a woman between 18 and 29 years old in good health. The CDR3 region has the DNA TGTGCCAGCAGCCCGTACACCACAGATACGCAGTATTTT. Its protein is CASSPYTTDTQYF.